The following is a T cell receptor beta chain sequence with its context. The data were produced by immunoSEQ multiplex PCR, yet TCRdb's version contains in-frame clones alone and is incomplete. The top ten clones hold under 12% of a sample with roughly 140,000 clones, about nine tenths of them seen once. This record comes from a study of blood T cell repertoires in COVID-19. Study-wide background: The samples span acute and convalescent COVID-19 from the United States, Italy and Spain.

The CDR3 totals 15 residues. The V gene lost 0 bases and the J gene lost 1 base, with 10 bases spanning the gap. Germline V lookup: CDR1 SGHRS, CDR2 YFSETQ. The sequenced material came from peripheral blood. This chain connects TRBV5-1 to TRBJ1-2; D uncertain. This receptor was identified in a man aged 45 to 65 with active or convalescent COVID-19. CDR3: CASSLEAGVNYGYTF. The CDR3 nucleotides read TGCGCCAGCAGCTTGGAGGCAGGCGTTAACTATGGCTACACCTTC.